Listed here are 28 T cell receptor beta chains from one sample, sequenced in a study of T cells in Graves' hyperthyroidism and ophthalmopathy. What was amplified from RNA transcripts were TCR beta CDR3 regions. Primed by the HTBI set, a first-round RT-PCR was run on the TCR CDR3. TCRdb itself ran the multiplex PCR reads through MiXCR, one entry per CDR3 protein. This table holds hundreds of thousands of distinct CDR3 sequences, 15% to 19% found once. Sequencing was carried out using blood. These TCRs come from a young woman with Graves' hyperthyroidism.

This clonotype appeared many times. The chain uses TRBV24-1 and TRBJ2-1; D is unclear. Germline loops: CDR1 KGHDR, CDR2 SFDVKD. CDR3 size: 15 residues. V lost 1 base to trimming and J lost 3 bases, with 9 bases between them. CDR3 nucleotides: TGTGCCACCAGTGATTTCAAAGGAGTCTACAATGAGCAGTTCTTC. It encodes CATSDFKGVYNEQFF.

Comment on this clonotype: A much larger clone differs from this one at a single base, so this may be a read error. The chain couples TRBV5-5 to TRBJ2-1; no firm D call. Germline values: CDR1 SGHKS, CDR2 YYEKEE (reference sequence). The CDR3 consists of 17 residues. CDR3 bases: TGTGCCAGCAGCTTGTTTTTTAGGCGAGACTCCTACAATGAGCAGCTCTTC. This gives the protein CASSLFFRRDSYNEQLF. The whole variable domain, remainder taken from reference TRBV5-5 and TRBJ2-1, is DAGVTQSPTHLIKTRGQQVTLRCSPISGHKSVSWYQQVLGQGPQFIFQYYEKEERGRGNFPDRFSARQFPNYSSELNVNALLLGDSALYLCASSLFFRRDSYNEQLFGPGTRLTVL.

The chain has TRBV27 and TRBJ2-2, with D perhaps matching TRBD1 (5 bases). Per the germline V gene, CDR1 is MNHEY and CDR2 is SMNVEV (reference sequence). The CDR3 loop spans 14 amino acids. Trimming cost V 4 bases and J 7 bases, with 13 bases left between them. CDR3 sequence: CASSSWQGGGELFF. The CDR3 bases are TGTGCCAGCAGTTCTTGGCAGGGCGGCGGGGAGCTGTTTTTT.

This clonotype has a handful of counts. The chain joins TRBV6-1 to TRBJ1-5, with TRBD1 as a possible D gene (5 bases). The CDR3 loop spans 14 amino acids. From germline, CDR1 is MNHNS and CDR2 SASEGT. V was shortened by 5 bases and J by 0 bases, with 8 bases between the two germline ends. The CDR3 reads CASSKQVSNQPQHF. CDR3 nucleotide sequence: TGTGCCAGCAGTAAACAGGTTAGCAATCAGCCCCAGCATTTT.

This clonotype was counted a single time. The chain is built from TRBV19 and TRBJ2-1; 15 nucleotides align to TRBD2. The CDR3 is 18 amino acids. V lost 4 bases and J lost 3; bases outside the gene matches: 7. Germline CDR1 LNHDA, CDR2 SQIVND (reference sequence). The CDR3 bases are TGTGCCAGTAGTAAGGGGACTAGCGGGGGGCGAAGCTACAATGAGCAGTTCTTC. It yields the protein CASSKGTSGGRSYNEQFF.

This clonotype was picked up many times. The chain carries TRBV27 and TRBJ1-4, with no clear D. Germline V CDR1 and CDR2: MNHEY, SMNVEV (reference sequence). V was shortened by 6 bases and J by 8 bases, with 16 bases between the two germline ends. The CDR3 loop spans 14 amino acids. This CDR3 is CASSPTGLGEKLFF. The CDR3 DNA is TGTGCCAGCAGCCCAACTGGGCTCGGGGAAAAACTGTTTTTT. Based on the CDR3 plus reference TRBV27 and TRBJ1-4, the full variable domain is EAQVTQNPRYLITVTGKKLTVTCSQNMNHEYMSWYRQDPGLGLRQIYYSMNVEVTDKGDVPEGYKVSRKEKRNFPLILESPSPNQTSLYFCASSPTGLGEKLFFGSGTQLSVL.

This clonotype appeared a few times. The rearrangement uses TRBV24-1 and TRBJ1-5; 7 bases match TRBD1. There are 14 residues in the CDR3. Trimming removed 4 bases from V and 6 bases from J; junction bases left unmatched: 5. CDR1 and CDR2 (germline): KGHDR, SFDVKD. The CDR3 nucleotides are TGTGCCACCAGTGAAAACACAGGGGCTCAGCCCCAGCATTTT. Its translation is CATSENTGAQPQHF.

This clonotype has at least ten counts. The chain has TRBV7-8 and TRBJ2-1, with 7 bases fitting TRBD2. This CDR3 spans 16 amino acids. The V and J ends lost 5 bases and 8 bases, in that order; junction bases with no gene match: 15. CDR1 and CDR2 from the germline V gene are SGHVS and FQNEAQ. The DNA of the CDR3 is TGTGCCAGCAGCCGAAATACGGGAGGACGATTCGATGAGCAGTTCTTC. It encodes CASSRNTGGRFDEQFF.

This clonotype was recorded many times. V and J are TRBV11-2 and TRBJ1-3; TRBD1 matches at 7 bases. With 5 bases clipped from V and 4 bases from J, the junction kept 11 bases outside the gene matches. Germline V gene lookup returns CDR1 SGHAT and CDR2 FQNNGV. The length of the CDR3 is 16 residues. DNA for the CDR3: TGTGCCAGCAGCCCATTAGGGGGCCCCACCGGAAACACCATATATTTT. Protein sequence: CASSPLGGPTGNTIYF. Full variable domain (remainder filled in from reference TRBV11-2 and TRBJ1-3): EAGVAQSPRYKIIEKRQSVAFWCNPISGHATLYWYQQILGQGPKLLIQFQNNGVVDDSQLPKDRFSAERLKGVDSTLKIQPAKLEDSAVYLCASSPLGGPTGNTIYFGEGSWLTVV.

This clonotype showed up many times. At one boundary the junction diverges from the germline segment, which might be a read error. J is TRBJ2-1 and V is TRBV5-1; TRBD2 might be the D (5 bases). CDR1 and CDR2 from the germline V gene are SGHRS and YFSETQ. The length of the CDR3 is 15 residues. CDR3 DNA: TGCGCCAGCAGGTTGGACTCGCCGGGCGGCAATGAGCAGTTCTTC. As protein: CASRLDSPGGNEQFF.

This clonotype was counted at least ten times. This chain links TRBV2 with TRBJ2-1; D is unclear. V was cut by 8 bases and J by 4 bases, with 9 bases left in between. CDR3 length equals 12 residues. The germline V gene encodes CDR1 SNHLY and CDR2 FYNNEI. CDR3 sequence reads: CASSTDYNEQFF. CDR3 bases: TGTGCCAGCTCCACAGATTACAATGAGCAGTTCTTC.

This clonotype was seen at least ten times. The rearrangement links TRBV2 to TRBJ1-2; no firm D call. Germline assignment: CDR1 SNHLY and CDR2 FYNNEI. The CDR3 runs to 14 residues. V was pared by 2 bases and J by 3 bases, with 10 bases between. The CDR3: CASSESAEYYGYTF. Here the CDR3 DNA reads TGTGCCAGCAGTGAAAGCGCGGAGTACTATGGCTACACCTTC.

This clonotype occurred many times. V and J are TRBV6-1 and TRBJ2-7; 13 bases align to TRBD2. The CDR3 is made up of 18 amino acids. Germline V gene sequence: CDR1 MNHNS, CDR2 SASEGT. J gave up 6 bases and V 5 bases, and 16 bases lay outside the gene matches. CDR3 amino acids: CASSYVLAGGPPLSEQYF. In nucleotides, the CDR3 is TGTGCCAGCAGTTATGTACTAGCGGGAGGGCCCCCTTTGTCCGAGCAGTACTTC.

The table lists this clonotype with many counts. This chain uses TRBV18 with TRBJ2-1; D might be TRBD1 (6 bases). Germline V gene data show CDR1 as KGHSH and CDR2 as LQKENI. V was shortened by 0 bases and J by 7 bases, with 10 bases between the two germline ends. The length of the CDR3 is 14 residues. The CDR3 sequence: CASSPPTGLNEQFF. The CDR3 DNA follows: TGTGCCAGCTCACCACCGACAGGCCTGAATGAGCAGTTCTTC.

In this sample, this clonotype turned up many times. The chain couples TRBV11-2 to TRBJ1-2, with 10 positions matching TRBD1. The length of the CDR3 is 15 residues. V lost 3 bases and J lost 0; bases outside the gene matches: 1. Germline V lookup: CDR1 SGHAT, CDR2 FQNNGV. This CDR3 is CASSFGQGANYGYTF. As DNA, the CDR3 is TGTGCCAGCAGCTTCGGACAGGGGGCTAACTATGGCTACACCTTC. The full variable domain, in which reference TRBV11-2 and TRBJ1-2 provide the parts outside the CDR3, is EAGVAQSPRYKIIEKRQSVAFWCNPISGHATLYWYQQILGQGPKLLIQFQNNGVVDDSQLPKDRFSAERLKGVDSTLKIQPAKLEDSAVYLCASSFGQGANYGYTFGSGTRLTVV.

This clonotype has ten or more counts. J is TRBJ1-1 and V is TRBV6-5; no clear D. Trimming took off 4 bases at V and 3 bases at J, with 9 bases between the two ends. Looked up from germline, CDR1 is MNHEY and CDR2 is SVGAGI. The CDR3 loop spans 13 amino acids. The CDR3: CASSWRWDTEAFF. The CDR3 nucleotides read TGTGCCAGCAGTTGGCGTTGGGACACTGAAGCTTTCTTT.

The chain carries TRBV3-1 and TRBJ2-7, with 8 bases matching TRBD1. The germline gives CDR1 LGHDT, CDR2 YNNKEL (reference sequence). CDR3 size: 14 residues. With V trimmed by 5 bases and J by 3 bases, 6 bases remained unmatched. CDR3 DNA sequence: TGTGCCAGCAGCAAGCAGGGGGCCTACTACGAGCAGTACTTC. Residues: CASSKQGAYYEQYF.

The rearrangement uses TRBV20-1 and TRBJ2-1; maybe TRBD2 (5 bases). CDR3 size: 16 residues. Germline V CDR1 and CDR2: DFQATT, SNEGSKA (reference sequence). Trimming stripped 6 bases from V and 0 bases from J, with 18 bases between. Written as DNA, the CDR3 is TGCAGTGCCAGAAAGTCCGTAGGGAGCTCCTACAATGAGCAGTTCTTC. Protein: CSARKSVGSSYNEQFF.

The chain is built from TRBV3-1 and TRBJ1-1; D is ambiguous. The CDR3 length is 13 residues. Trimming removed 4 bases from V and 4 bases from J, with 10 bases in between. Germline V gives CDR1 LGHDT, CDR2 YNNKEL (reference sequence). The CDR3 protein is CASSPRKGTEAFF. CDR3 coding DNA: TGTGCCAGCAGCCCCCGGAAGGGCACTGAAGCTTTCTTT.

The rearrangement uses TRBV18 and TRBJ1-2; TRBD1 aligns across 11 bases. Germline values: CDR1 KGHSH, CDR2 LQKENI. This CDR3 region has 17 residues. V lost 3 bases and J lost 2; bases outside the gene matches: 8. The CDR3 DNA follows: TGTGCCAGCTCACCCAATCCTGGGGACAGGGGGAACTATGGCTACACCTTC. Its protein is CASSPNPGDRGNYGYTF.

This clonotype has a handful of counts. The chain carries TRBV6-2 or TRBV6-3 and TRBJ2-3; D is possibly TRBD1 (5 bases). This CDR3 comprises 16 residues. CDR1 MNHEY and CDR2 SVGEGT come from the germline V gene. The V end lost 4 bases, the J end lost 2 bases, and 16 bases lay between the germline ends. The CDR3 reads CASSSQDPDATDTQYF. The CDR3 DNA sequence: TGTGCCAGCAGTTCACAGGACCCCGATGCCACAGATACGCAGTATTTT.

The rearrangement joins TRBV2 to TRBJ1-5; 9 bases are shared with TRBD1. J gave up 6 bases and V 10 bases, and 7 bases lay outside the gene matches. The CDR3 has 13 residues. Germline loops: CDR1 SNHLY, CDR2 FYNNEI. The CDR3 DNA sequence: TGTGCCATCTGGGACAGGGTCGGTCAGCCCCAGCATTTT. Its translation is CAIWDRVGQPQHF.

The V and J genes are TRBV5-6 and TRBJ2-1; 7 nucleotides align to TRBD1. This CDR3 spans 14 amino acids. The V segment lost 0 bases and the J segment 7 bases; nucleotides outside the gene matches: 4. The germline CDR1 and CDR2 sequences are SGHDT and YYEEEE. CDR3 amino acids: CASSLGQGKNEQFF. The CDR3 bases are TGTGCCAGCAGCTTGGGACAGGGAAAAAATGAGCAGTTCTTC.

This chain joins TRBV4-1 and TRBJ2-7; D is possibly TRBD2 (6 bases). V was clipped by 1 base and J by 4 bases, with 14 bases between them. This CDR3 spans 15 amino acids. Germline V CDR1 and CDR2: MGHRA, YSYEKL. The DNA of the CDR3 is TGCGCCAGCAGCCAAGGGGCGGGATCTTCGTACGAGCAGTACTTC. This translates into CASSQGAGSSYEQYF.

A few counts support this clonotype. This chain connects TRBV6-1 to TRBJ2-1; TRBD2 matches at 13 bases. Germline V gene sequence: CDR1 MNHNS, CDR2 SASEGT. This CDR3 contains 15 residues. Trimming cost V 8 bases and J 7 bases; bases outside gene matches: 8. This CDR3 reads CASLGGTSGKNEQFF. DNA for the CDR3: TGTGCCAGCCTGGGGGGGACTAGCGGGAAAAATGAGCAGTTCTTC.

The chain has TRBV4-2 and TRBJ1-2, with 9 bases that match TRBD1. The V gene end was trimmed by 3 bases and the J gene end by 6 bases; junction bases not matched to a gene: 5. This CDR3 has 14 amino acids. Germline lookup yields CDR1 LGHNA and CDR2 YNFKEQ. CDR3: CASSQRQGGDGYTF. The CDR3 DNA reads TGTGCCAGCAGCCAGCGACAGGGGGGGGATGGCTACACCTTC.

This clonotype was seen a handful of times. One end of the junction fails to match germline, which may point to a read error. This chain connects TRBV5-1 to TRBJ2-6; the D gene could be TRBD1 or TRBD2 (5 bases each). CDR3 length equals 15 residues. The germline CDR1 and CDR2 sequences are SGHRS and YFSETQ. The CDR3 sequence: CASSLGGQGAYVLTF. CDR3 in DNA: TGCGCCAGCAGCTTGGGAGGGCAAGGGGCCTACGTCCTGACTTTC.

This clonotype was detected once. This chain connects TRBV25-1 to TRBJ2-3, with 10 bases aligning to TRBD2. Per germline, CDR1 MGHDK and CDR2 SYGVNS. The CDR3 is 15 amino acids. J was trimmed by 6 bases and V by 6 bases; bases with no gene match: 9. The CDR3 DNA reads as TGTGCCAGCAGGTTCTCCGGGACTAGCGCGGATACGCAGTATTTT. It is translated as CASRFSGTSADTQYF.